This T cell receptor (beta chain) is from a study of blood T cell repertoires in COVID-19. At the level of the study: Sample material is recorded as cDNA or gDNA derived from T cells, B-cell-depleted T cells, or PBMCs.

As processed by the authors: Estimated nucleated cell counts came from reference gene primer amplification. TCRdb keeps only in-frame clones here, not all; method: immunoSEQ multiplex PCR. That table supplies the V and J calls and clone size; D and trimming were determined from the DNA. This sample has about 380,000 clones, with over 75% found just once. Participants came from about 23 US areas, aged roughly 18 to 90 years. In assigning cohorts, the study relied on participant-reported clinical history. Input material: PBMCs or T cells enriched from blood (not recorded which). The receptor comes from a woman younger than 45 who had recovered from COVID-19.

CDR3 coding DNA: TGCGCCAGCAGCCAAGTTCCAGCGGGGTACCAAGAGACCCAGTACTTC. As protein: CASSQVPAGYQETQYF. The chain joins TRBV4-1 to TRBJ2-5; 7 nucleotides line up with TRBD2. The length of the CDR3 is 16 residues. Trimming at V came to 1 base and at J to 0 bases, leaving 5 bases not matched to a gene. Per the germline V gene, CDR1 is MGHRA and CDR2 is YSYEKL.